The 9 T cell receptor beta chains presented below share a single source sample, sequenced in a study of CD8+CD57+ T cells in acquired aplastic anemia. Patients selected for sequencing had displayed CD8+CD57+ cell expansion by flow cytometry. TCR beta VDJ and CDR3 were profiled, and genomic DNA was the template. MiXCR, applied by TCRdb to the reads, yields one record per CDR3 protein. The sample has under 150,000 distinct CDR3 sequences, about two fifths seen once. Sequencing was carried out using sorted CD4+, CD8+, or CD8+CD57+ T cells (not recorded which) from PBMCs. These receptors originate from a human donor with aplastic anemia.

In this sample, this clonotype turned up a few times. The J gene is TRBJ1-4, the V gene TRBV30; a possible D gene is TRBD1 (6 bases). This CDR3 is built from 14 residues. V lost 4 bases and J lost 8, with 17 bases in between. CDR1 and CDR2 (germline): GTSNPN, SVGIG (reference sequence). Written as DNA, the CDR3 is TGTGCCTGGACTATGGGGGCGGTCGGGGAAAAACTGTTTTTT. Protein sequence: CAWTMGAVGEKLFF.

This clonotype has more than one count but fewer than ten. V gene TRBV4-2 combines with J gene TRBJ2-1; D is undetermined. This CDR3 has 15 amino acids. V was clipped by 7 bases and J by 9 bases, with 22 bases between them. The germline V gene has CDR1 LGHNA and CDR2 YNFKEQ. This CDR3 is CASTLGRRYPGEQFF. CDR3 coding DNA: TGTGCCAGCACCCTAGGACGCCGGTATCCCGGTGAGCAGTTCTTC.

The genes are TRBV9 and TRBJ2-3; TRBD2 matches at 11 bases. This CDR3 has 16 amino acids. The V and J ends lost 3 bases and 5 bases, in that order; junction bases with no gene match: 8. Per germline, CDR1 SGDLS and CDR2 YYNGEE. CDR3 nucleotide sequence: TGTGCCAGCAGCGCGTTAGCGGGGGGGAGTTTAGATACGCAGTATTTT. This sequence encodes CASSALAGGSLDTQYF. The entire variable domain, with the rest obtained from reference TRBV9 and TRBJ2-3, is as follows: DSGVTQTPKHLITATGQRVTLRCSPRSGDLSVYWYQQSLDQGLQFLIQYYNGEERAKGNILERFSAQQFPDLHSELNLSSLELGDSALYFCASSALAGGSLDTQYFGPGTRLTVL.

This clonotype was seen at least ten times. The V gene is TRBV7-6, the J gene TRBJ1-1, with D perhaps TRBD1 (5 bases). This CDR3 has 17 residues. Germline V gives CDR1 SGHVS, CDR2 FNYEAQ. Between the trimmed V and J ends, which lost 2 bases and 0 bases, there was a span of 16 bases. The CDR3 reads CASSLLYDSLMNTEAFF. In DNA form, the CDR3 reads TGTGCCAGCAGCTTACTATACGACAGTCTCATGAACACTGAAGCTTTCTTT.

CDR3 region: CASSSRVGFGTDTQYF. In DNA, the CDR3 is TGCGCCAGCAGCTCCCGGGTCGGGTTCGGCACAGATACGCAGTATTTT. J is TRBJ2-3 and V is TRBV5-1, with D hard to call. The CDR3 is made up of 16 amino acids. The V gene's germline CDR1 is SGHRS and CDR2 YFSETQ. The V and J ends lost 3 bases and 1 base respectively, with 15 bases between them.

Of note for this clonotype: One junction end does not reproduce the germline sequence, and a read error may be involved. V and J are TRBV19 and TRBJ1-2, with D unresolved. CDR3 size: 13 residues. CDR1 and CDR2 (germline): LNHDA, SQIVND (reference sequence). The CDR3 DNA is TGTGCCAGTAGCCCAAAGGGCGTTTATGGCCACACCTTC. Translating gives CASSPKGVYGHTF.

The chain is built from TRBV7-2 and TRBJ1-1; 7 nucleotides line up with TRBD1. This CDR3 contains 14 residues. CDR1 SGHTA and CDR2 FQGNSA come from the germline V gene. J gave up 3 bases and V 3 bases, and 4 bases lay outside the gene matches. The CDR3 DNA reads TGTGCCAGCAGCTTCTCAGGGGGGGACACTGAAGCTTTCTTT. Translation gives CASSFSGGDTEAFF.

This clonotype was detected many times. The rearrangement links TRBV7-2 to TRBJ1-5, with D unresolved. This CDR3 comprises 14 residues. Germline values: CDR1 SGHTA, CDR2 FQGNSA. The V gene lost 6 bases and the J gene lost 0 bases, with 9 bases spanning the gap. The CDR3 DNA reads TGTGCCAGCAGTCAAAGGTATAGCAATCAGCCCCAGCATTTT. Translation gives CASSQRYSNQPQHF. The variable domain in full, completed from reference TRBV7-2 and TRBJ1-5, reads GAGVSQSPSNKVTEKGKDVELRCDPISGHTALYWYRQSLGQGLEFLIYFQGNSAPDKSGLPSDRFSAERTGGSVSTLTIQRTQQEDSAVYLCASSQRYSNQPQHFGDGTRLSIL.

The rearrangement uses TRBV7-9 and TRBJ1-2, with 7 positions matching TRBD1. Trimming cost V 5 bases and J 6 bases; bases outside gene matches: 9. The CDR3 loop spans 14 amino acids. Germline V gene lookup returns CDR1 SEHNR and CDR2 FQNEAQ (reference sequence). The DNA for the CDR3 is TGTGCCAGCAGCCGAACGCAGGGGGGCGATGGCTACACCTTC. Amino acid sequence: CASSRTQGGDGYTF.